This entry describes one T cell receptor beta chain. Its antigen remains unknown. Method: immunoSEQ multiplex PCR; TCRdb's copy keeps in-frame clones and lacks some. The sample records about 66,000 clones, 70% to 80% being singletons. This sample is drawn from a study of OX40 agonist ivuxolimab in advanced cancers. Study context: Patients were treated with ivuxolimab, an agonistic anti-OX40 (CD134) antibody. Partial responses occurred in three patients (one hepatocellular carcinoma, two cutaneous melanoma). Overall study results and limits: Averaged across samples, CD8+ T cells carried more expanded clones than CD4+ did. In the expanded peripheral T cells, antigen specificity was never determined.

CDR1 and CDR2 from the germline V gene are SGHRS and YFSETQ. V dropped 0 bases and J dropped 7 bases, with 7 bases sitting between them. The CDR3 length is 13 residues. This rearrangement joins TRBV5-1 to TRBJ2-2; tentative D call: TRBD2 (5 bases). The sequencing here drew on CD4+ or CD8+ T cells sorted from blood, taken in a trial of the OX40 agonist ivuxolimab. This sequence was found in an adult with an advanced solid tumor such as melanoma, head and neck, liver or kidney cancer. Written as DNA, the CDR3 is TGCGCCAGCAGCTTGGTAGGGAGCGGGGAGCTGTTTTTT. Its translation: CASSLVGSGELFF.